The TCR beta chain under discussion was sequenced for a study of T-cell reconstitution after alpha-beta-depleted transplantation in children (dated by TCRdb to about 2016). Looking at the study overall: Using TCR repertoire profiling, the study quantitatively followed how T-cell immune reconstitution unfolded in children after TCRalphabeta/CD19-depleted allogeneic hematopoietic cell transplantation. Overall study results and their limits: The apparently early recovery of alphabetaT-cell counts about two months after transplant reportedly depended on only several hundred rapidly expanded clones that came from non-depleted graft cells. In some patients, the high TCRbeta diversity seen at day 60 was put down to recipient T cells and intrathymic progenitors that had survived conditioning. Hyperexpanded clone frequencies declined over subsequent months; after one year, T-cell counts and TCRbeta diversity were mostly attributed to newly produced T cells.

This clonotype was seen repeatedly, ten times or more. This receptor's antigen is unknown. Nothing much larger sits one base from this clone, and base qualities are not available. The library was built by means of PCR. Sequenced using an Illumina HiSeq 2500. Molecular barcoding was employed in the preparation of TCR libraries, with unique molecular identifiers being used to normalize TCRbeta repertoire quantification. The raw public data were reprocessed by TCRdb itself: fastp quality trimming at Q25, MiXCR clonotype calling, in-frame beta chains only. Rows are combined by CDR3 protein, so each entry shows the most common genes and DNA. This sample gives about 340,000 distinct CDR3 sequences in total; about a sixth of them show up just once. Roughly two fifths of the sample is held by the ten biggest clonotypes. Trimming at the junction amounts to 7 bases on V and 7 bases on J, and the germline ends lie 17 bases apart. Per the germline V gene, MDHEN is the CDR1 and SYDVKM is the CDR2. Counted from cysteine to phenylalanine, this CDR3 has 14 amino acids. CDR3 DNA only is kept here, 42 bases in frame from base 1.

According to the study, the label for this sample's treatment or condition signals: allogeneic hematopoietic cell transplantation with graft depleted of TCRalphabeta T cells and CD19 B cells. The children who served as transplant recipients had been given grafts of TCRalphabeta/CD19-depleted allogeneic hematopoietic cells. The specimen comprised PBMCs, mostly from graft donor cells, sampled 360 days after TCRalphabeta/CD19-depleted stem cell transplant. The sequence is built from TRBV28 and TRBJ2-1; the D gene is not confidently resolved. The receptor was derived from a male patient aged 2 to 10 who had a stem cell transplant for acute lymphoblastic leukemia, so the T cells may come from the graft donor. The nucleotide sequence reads TGTGCCAGCACCAGCAGACCTTTGGTAAATGAGCAGTTCTTC. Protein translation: CASTSRPLVNEQFF.